This TCR beta chain was identified during a study of T cell responses to AZD1222 COVID-19 vaccine. Worth noting for this clone: What it binds is not known.

General study findings and limits: Spike-spanning, vaccine-associated CD4 TCRs were dominant at 160-218 and 743-854. Receipt of two AZD1222 doses was followed by a rise in Spike-specific TCR breadth and depth. The donor cohort was predominantly white British with a female majority, and clonal diversity may have been underestimated.

Germline CDR1 and CDR2: ENHRY and SYGVKD. This CDR3 has 15 amino acids. V gave up 4 bases and J gave up 6 bases; unmatched junction bases: 7. Clones were read by immunoSEQ multiplex PCR, and TCRdb kept only the in-frame ones, dropping some. The top ten clones hold about 5.2% of a sample with 80,000 to 90,000 clones, 90% to 95% of them seen once. V is TRBV10-3 and J is TRBJ2-1; 9 bases line up with TRBD2. The sequence was obtained from an adult in good health. This sample comprised peripheral blood, obtained on day 0 of AZD1222 vaccination. The CDR3 loop reads CAISGVGREGNEQFF. CDR3 DNA: TGTGCCATCAGTGGTGTAGGGCGGGAGGGCAATGAGCAGTTCTTC.